Listed here is a single T cell receptor beta chain. Its target is not known. The PCR employed 60 Vbeta primers together with 13 Jbeta primers. Profiling relied on immunoSEQ multiplex PCR, and the TCRdb table lists in-frame clones only, not all of them. The sample includes around 20,000 clones, about 84% of them seen just once. The record originates from a study of cytomegalovirus exposure and HLA in healthy donors. Whole-study results and caveats: About 90% or about 30% of the time was how often most TCR beta V segments were productive, according to an earlier analysis. In most subjects, TCR beta sequences reportedly gave accurate predictions of HLA-A and HLA-B alleles.

Each donor was healthy, and each was a bone marrow donor. Unrecorded for this donor was the CMV serostatus. The germline gives CDR1 SGDLS, CDR2 YYNGEE. The V and J ends lost 3 bases and 11 bases, in that order; junction bases with no gene match: 12. The CDR3 spans 15 residues. The chain is built from TRBV9 and TRBJ2-1; 9 bases agree with TRBD2. The sequencing sample was made of PBMCs. The receptor was derived from a human donor in good health. CDR3 nucleotides: TGTGCCAGCAGCGCAGGGGGGGGGACTAGCAGTAAGCAGTTCTTC. Its translation is CASSAGGGTSSKQFF.